Following are 17 T cell receptor beta chains from one sample sequenced in a study of identifying expanded T cells in peripheral blood. Clones were sequenced by immunoSEQ multiplex PCR, and TCRdb holds only the in-frame ones, with some missing. The repertoire includes some 100,000 clones, 87% of them detected once, and 17% sits in the top ten. Input material: blood. The receptors stem from a person between 18 and 70 years old in good health.

This chain joins TRBV30 and TRBJ2-3; D uncertain. The germline V gene has CDR1 GTSNPN and CDR2 SVGIG (reference sequence). Trimming removed 2 bases from V and 6 bases from J, with 15 bases in between. The CDR3 spans 14 residues. In DNA, the CDR3 is TGTGCCTGGAGTCGTAGTAAGTGGTCCGATACGCAGTATTTT. Amino acids: CAWSRSKWSDTQYF. The full variable domain, completed using reference TRBV30 and TRBJ2-3, is SQTIHQWPATLVQPVGSPLSLECTVEGTSNPNLYWYRQAAGRGLQLLFYSVGIGQISSEVPQNLSASRPQDRQFILSSKKLLLSDSGFYLCAWSRSKWSDTQYFGPGTRLTVL.

CDR3 in DNA: TGTGCCAGCATGGCAGACTATAGCAATCAGCCCCAGCATTTT. This translates into CASMADYSNQPQHF. This chain links TRBV2 with TRBJ1-5; D is uncertain. V gave up 7 bases and J gave up 0 bases, with 10 bases separating them. This CDR3 spans 14 amino acids. Germline CDR1 and CDR2: SNHLY and FYNNEI.

The chain recombines TRBV19 with TRBJ1-1; D remains ambiguous. Trimming took off 6 bases at V and 0 bases at J, with 5 bases between the two ends. The germline CDR1 and CDR2 sequences are LNHDA and SQIVND (reference sequence). The CDR3 loop spans 12 amino acids. The CDR3 reads CASSFLNTEAFF. DNA of the CDR3: TGTGCCAGTAGCTTTTTGAACACTGAAGCTTTCTTT. The full variable domain, in which reference TRBV19 and TRBJ1-1 provide the parts outside the CDR3, is DGGITQSPKYLFRKEGQNVTLSCEQNLNHDAMYWYRQDPGQGLRLIYYSQIVNDFQKGDIAEGYSVSREKKESFPLTVTSAQKNPTAFYLCASSFLNTEAFFGQGTRLTVV.

The gene calls are TRBV10-3 and TRBJ2-1, with TRBD1 matching over 10 bases. The length of the CDR3 is 18 residues. Losses at the gene ends were 11 bases for V and 1 base for J; bases not matched to a gene: 17. CDR1 ENHRY and CDR2 SYGVKD come from the germline V gene. In nucleotides, the CDR3 is TGTGCCCTTCGCCCTGAGGTCGGGGACAGGGGTTCCTACAATGAGCAGTTCTTC. It yields the protein CALRPEVGDRGSYNEQFF.

CDR3 protein: CASSQAGTSGGVGTDTQYF. The CDR3 bases are TGCGCCAGCAGCCAAGCCGGGACTAGCGGGGGGGTCGGCACAGATACGCAGTATTTT. The V call is TRBV4-1, the J call TRBJ2-3, with 16 bases lining up with TRBD2. Germline loops: CDR1 MGHRA, CDR2 YSYEKL. The CDR3 spans 19 residues. Losses at the gene ends were 1 base for V and 1 base for J; bases not matched to a gene: 5.

J is TRBJ1-3 and V is TRBV7-8; possibly TRBD1 for D (5 bases). The CDR3 length is 15 residues. The germline V and J ends were trimmed by 4 bases and 0 bases, with 10 bases remaining between them. The germline CDR1 and CDR2 sequences are SGHVS and FQNEAQ. This CDR3 reads CASSSRAFSGNTIYF. CDR3 nucleotides: TGTGCCAGCAGCTCCAGGGCATTCTCTGGAAACACCATATATTTT.

The V call is TRBV7-2, the J call TRBJ1-1; weak D call: TRBD1 (5 bases). V lost 5 bases to trimming and J lost 3 bases, with 16 bases between them. Germline CDR1 SGHTA, CDR2 FQGNSA. This CDR3 spans 15 amino acids. The CDR3 reads CASSRLAGLHTEAFF. The CDR3 region has the DNA TGTGCCAGCAGCCGCCTCGCAGGGCTTCACACTGAAGCTTTCTTT.

The chain joins TRBV15 to TRBJ1-1, with D maybe TRBD1 (6 bases). The CDR3 consists of 16 residues. Germline CDR1 and CDR2: LNHNV and YYDKDF (reference sequence). With 0 bases removed from V and 4 bases from J, the gap between germline ends came to 15 bases. Here the CDR3 DNA reads TGTGCCACCAGCAGAGATTCAACGGGGGCCCTCACTGAAGCTTTCTTT. It specifies CATSRDSTGALTEAFF.

CDR3 DNA: TGTGCCATCAGTGAGTTTCTTAAGGGGGAGCTGTTTTTT. Protein sequence: CAISEFLKGELFF. The rearrangement uses TRBV10-3 and TRBJ2-2; no firm D call. The germline V gene encodes CDR1 ENHRY and CDR2 SYGVKD. The V end was cut by 1 base, the J end by 8 bases, with 8 bases between. This CDR3 has 13 amino acids.

This clone turned up a few times. V gene TRBV7-6 combines with J gene TRBJ2-6; D unclear. This CDR3 region has 16 residues. The V gene lost 4 bases and the J gene lost 0 bases, with 10 bases spanning the gap. CDR1 and CDR2 from the germline V gene are SGHVS and FNYEAQ. For the CDR3, the DNA is TGTGCCAGCAGCTCAGAACCGGTCTCTGGGGCCAACGTCCTGACTTTC. Amino acids: CASSSEPVSGANVLTF.

The CDR3 loop is CASSIPRRASGYTF. DNA for the CDR3: TGTGCCAGTAGTATCCCACGCAGGGCCTCTGGCTACACCTTC. The chain uses TRBV19 and TRBJ1-2, with TRBD1 as a possible D gene (5 bases). The V gene lost 3 bases and the J gene lost 7 bases, with 15 bases spanning the gap. There are 14 residues in the CDR3. Germline V gives CDR1 LNHDA, CDR2 SQIVND (reference sequence).

This clone was detected only once. The rearrangement joins TRBV27 to TRBJ2-1; D is ambiguous. Germline CDR1 and CDR2: MNHEY and SMNVEV (reference sequence). The V end was cut by 6 bases, the J end by 3 bases, with 18 bases between. The CDR3 spans 16 residues. The CDR3 spells CASRYRLGTNYNEQFF. The CDR3 DNA reads as TGTGCCAGCAGATATCGGCTGGGAACTAACTACAATGAGCAGTTCTTC.

V and J are TRBV19 and TRBJ2-1, with D perhaps matching TRBD2 (5 bases). The CDR3 is made up of 14 amino acids. V lost 5 bases and J 5 bases, leaving 13 bases between the germline ends. Germline-derived CDR1 and CDR2 are LNHDA and SQIVND (reference sequence). For the CDR3, the DNA is TGTGCCAGTAGTCCCCTGTTGGGAGACAATGAGCAGTTCTTC. It is translated as CASSPLLGDNEQFF.

J is TRBJ1-5 and V is TRBV7-9; D unclear. Germline loops: CDR1 SEHNR, CDR2 FQNEAQ (reference sequence). The CDR3 length is 14 residues. V was shortened by 3 bases and J by 0 bases, with 6 bases between the two germline ends. CDR3 sequence (DNA): TGTGCCAGCAGCTTCACCGATAGCAATCAGCCCCAGCATTTT. Its translation is CASSFTDSNQPQHF.

The V gene is TRBV28, the J gene TRBJ1-1; 7 bases are a match to TRBD1. J was trimmed by 5 bases and V by 2 bases; bases with no gene match: 5. CDR1 is MDHEN and CDR2 is SYDVKM in the germline V gene. The CDR3 loop spans 14 amino acids. CDR3 loop: CASSLGTRGTEAFF. The DNA of the CDR3 is TGTGCCAGCAGTTTAGGGACCAGGGGGACTGAAGCTTTCTTT.

The chain joins TRBV28 to TRBJ1-5; D is undetermined. This CDR3 is built from 17 residues. Germline V gives CDR1 MDHEN, CDR2 SYDVKM. Deletions cut 10 bases from V and 0 bases from J, with 22 bases between. CDR3 residues: CATLGEGSVYSNQPQHF. CDR3 nucleotide sequence: TGTGCCACCCTCGGGGAGGGAAGTGTATATAGCAATCAGCCCCAGCATTTT.

The chain links TRBV9 to TRBJ2-7, with TRBD1 matching over 9 bases. This CDR3 has 15 amino acids. V shed 0 bases, J shed 2 bases, and the junction held 3 bases outside the gene matches. Looked up from germline, CDR1 is SGDLS and CDR2 is YYNGEE. CDR3 bases: TGTGCCAGCAGCGTAGGTGGACAGGGGACCTACGAGCAGTACTTC. Translation: CASSVGGQGTYEQYF. Based on the CDR3 plus reference TRBV9 and TRBJ2-7, the full variable domain is DSGVTQTPKHLITATGQRVTLRCSPRSGDLSVYWYQQSLDQGLQFLIQYYNGEERAKGNILERFSAQQFPDLHSELNLSSLELGDSALYFCASSVGGQGTYEQYFGPGTRLTVT.